Sequencing of this TCR beta chain was carried out in a study of monozygotic twins with inflammatory bowel disease. Study-level results: Possibly because of limited power, concordant and discordant twins showed no difference in repertoire similarity.

On this clonotype: Its target is unknown.

The RNA usage for each TCR library was 3500 ng of total RNA. TCRdb reprocessed the 5' RACE reads and keeps a single row for each CDR3 protein, giving no DNA. This table holds 160,000 or so distinct CDR3 sequences. The CDR3 consists of 17 residues. Germline-derived CDR1 and CDR2 are DFQATT and SNEGSKA (reference sequence). Collection of an approximately 2.6 ml blood sample took place per donor. This TCR was recovered from a human donor with ulcerative colitis or Crohn's disease, or a healthy co-twin of an affected twin (not recorded which). This rearrangement joins TRBV20-1 to TRBJ2-7; the TCRdb D gene call, TRBD1, has no DNA to confirm it. The sequencing sample was made of blood. The CDR3 protein is CSASPDRASGERYEQYF.